Shown below are 20 T cell receptor beta chains from a single sample sequenced in a study of identical twins. TCRdb analysed the 5' RACE reads with MiXCR anew, one entry per CDR3 protein. The top ten clones hold approximately 0.96% of a sample with 700,000 or so distinct CDR3 sequences, under 9% of them seen once. The same sample was also used in a study of yellow fever vaccine responses in identical twins.

What was sequenced was PBMCs. The receptors were sampled from a woman aged 18-29 years in good health.

This clonotype occurred a few times. V is TRBV5-1 and J is TRBJ2-2; 8 bases fit TRBD2. The CDR3 is made up of 15 amino acids. Germline-derived CDR1 and CDR2 are SGHRS and YFSETQ. With 4 bases clipped from V and 5 bases from J, the junction kept 7 bases outside the gene matches. This CDR3 reads CASSLGTSITGELFF. The CDR3 coding sequence is TGCGCCAGCAGCCTAGGGACTAGTATTACCGGGGAGCTGTTTTTT.

This clonotype has a count of ten or more. The CDR3 region has the DNA TGTGCCAGCAGCTTATCGTCGCAGTCCTATGGCTACACCTTC. Protein sequence: CASSLSSQSYGYTF. V gene TRBV7-9 combines with J gene TRBJ1-2; the D is unclear. Germline V gene lookup returns CDR1 SEHNR and CDR2 FQNEAQ (reference sequence). The CDR3 spans 14 residues. V lost 2 bases and J lost 4, with 11 bases in between.

This clonotype came up a few times. J is TRBJ2-2 and V is TRBV7-6; 8 positions agree with TRBD2. V lost 1 base to trimming and J lost 0 bases; unmatched junction nucleotides: 7. There are 18 residues in the CDR3. CDR1 and CDR2 from the germline V gene are SGHVS and FNYEAQ. The CDR3 loop is CASSLERSGGANTGELFF. CDR3 coding DNA: TGTGCCAGCAGCTTAGAACGAAGCGGGGGCGCGAACACCGGGGAGCTGTTTTTT.

This clonotype was detected many times. This chain connects TRBV5-6 to TRBJ1-2; 7 bases are shared with TRBD1. Germline values: CDR1 SGHDT, CDR2 YYEEEE. The CDR3 contains 14 residues. J lost 4 bases, V lost 5 bases, and 8 bases had no gene match. CDR3 nucleotides: TGTGCCAGCAGTTCATCAGGGGGTAGCTATGGCTACACCTTC. Its translation is CASSSSGGSYGYTF. Looking up the rest from reference TRBV5-6 and TRBJ1-2 gives the full variable domain: DAGVTQSPTHLIKTRGQQVTLRCSPKSGHDTVSWYQQALGQGPQFIFQYYEEEERQRGNFPDRFSGHQFPNYSSELNVNALLLGDSALYLCASSSSGGSYGYTFGSGTRLTVV.

V is TRBV20-1 and J is TRBJ1-2; 11 positions match TRBD1. Germline loops: CDR1 DFQATT, CDR2 SNEGSKA (reference sequence). The CDR3 totals 16 residues. V gave up 0 bases and J gave up 6 bases; unmatched junction bases: 9. In DNA form, the CDR3 reads TGCAGTGCTAGAGATGGCGCCCGGACAGGGGGCAATGGCTACACCTTC. This codes for CSARDGARTGGNGYTF.

This clonotype has a count of ten or more. This chain uses TRBV7-8 with TRBJ2-3; 9 bases match TRBD2. This CDR3 is 17 amino acids long. In germline, CDR1 is SGHVS, CDR2 FQNEAQ. Trimming at V came to 2 bases and at J to 5 bases, leaving 11 bases not matched to a gene. The DNA for the CDR3 is TGTGCCAGCAGCTTAAGGTTGACTAGCGGAGCGGGAGATACGCAGTATTTT. The encoded protein is CASSLRLTSGAGDTQYF.

This clonotype was seen ten or more times. This sequence joins TRBV7-9 and TRBJ2-2, with 7 bases matching TRBD2. Germline V CDR1 and CDR2: SEHNR, FQNEAQ (reference sequence). This CDR3 has 14 amino acids. The J segment lost 6 bases and the V segment lost 3 bases, leaving 4 bases of the junction unmatched. CDR3 protein: CASSLGGPSGELFF. CDR3 in DNA: TGTGCCAGCAGCTTGGGAGGGCCTTCCGGGGAGCTGTTTTTT.

The chain has TRBV7-2 and TRBJ2-7; 9 bases are shared with TRBD2. The CDR3 consists of 16 residues. The junction had 6 bases not matched to a gene; V was cut back by 3 bases and J by 0 bases. Per germline, CDR1 SGHTA and CDR2 FQGNSA. CDR3 sequence: CASSFSPSGISYEQYF. CDR3 sequence (DNA): TGTGCCAGCAGCTTTTCCCCTAGCGGGATCTCCTACGAGCAGTACTTC.

This clonotype was seen at least ten times. The chain is built from TRBV7-9 and TRBJ2-3, with no clear D. Trimming took 5 bases from V and 6 from J, leaving 15 bases between them. The CDR3 is 14 amino acids. Germline CDR1 SEHNR, CDR2 FQNEAQ (reference sequence). The CDR3 is CASSPEDIWDTQYF. CDR3 sequence (DNA): TGTGCCAGCAGCCCCGAAGACATTTGGGATACGCAGTATTTT.

The chain is built from TRBV20-1 and TRBJ2-4; D ambiguous. The V gene lost 6 bases and the J gene lost 6 bases, with 12 bases spanning the gap. This CDR3 comprises 12 residues. From germline, CDR1 is DFQATT and CDR2 SNEGSKA (reference sequence). The chain's CDR3 is CSAESNLNIQYF. CDR3 coding DNA: TGCAGTGCGGAAAGCAATTTAAACATTCAGTACTTC.

The J gene is TRBJ2-5, the V gene TRBV6-5; 11 nucleotides match TRBD2. Germline V gene sequence: CDR1 MNHEY, CDR2 SVGAGI. After removal of 0 bases from V and 0 bases from J, the junction contained 6 bases not matched to a gene. The CDR3 loop spans 18 amino acids. CDR3 loop: CASSYSMPSGRNQETQYF. DNA for the CDR3: TGTGCCAGCAGTTACTCGATGCCTAGCGGGAGGAACCAAGAGACCCAGTACTTC.

This clonotype was detected only a few times. The chain uses TRBV28 and TRBJ2-2; D gene ambiguous. This CDR3 region has 17 residues. Per the germline V gene, CDR1 is MDHEN and CDR2 is SYDVKM. Deletions cut 2 bases from V and 0 bases from J, with 13 bases between. CDR3 in DNA: TGTGCCAGCAGTTTAAGAGGCCGACAAACGAACACCGGGGAGCTGTTTTTT. Its translation is CASSLRGRQTNTGELFF.

This clonotype has more than one count but fewer than ten. J is TRBJ2-1 and V is TRBV6-2 or TRBV6-3, with 7 bases that match TRBD2. This CDR3 spans 13 amino acids. V dropped 6 bases and J dropped 7; count of bases not matched to a gene: 6. Germline loops: CDR1 MNHEY, CDR2 SVGEGT. This chain's CDR3 is CASRREASNEQFF. In DNA, the CDR3 is TGTGCCAGCAGACGGGAGGCCTCAAATGAGCAGTTCTTC.

V and J are TRBV5-6 and TRBJ1-5, with TRBD1 matching over 8 bases. CDR1 and CDR2 from the germline V gene are SGHDT and YYEEEE. The ends lost 3 bases at V and 6 bases at J; junction bases unmatched: 5. This CDR3 spans 14 amino acids. In DNA form, the CDR3 reads TGTGCCAGCAGCTCCAGGGGGCAGGGTCAGCCCCAGCATTTT. It specifies CASSSRGQGQPQHF.

The sample holds a few counts of this clonotype. The chain carries TRBV12-3 or TRBV12-4 and TRBJ2-1, with D perhaps TRBD1 (6 bases). This CDR3 has 12 amino acids. Trimming pared 6 bases from V and 8 bases from J, leaving 11 bases between. The chain's CDR3 is CASSTQGDEQFF. The CDR3 region has the DNA TGTGCCAGCAGCACACAGGGCGATGAGCAGTTCTTC.

This clonotype was observed many times. The rearrangement links TRBV14 to TRBJ2-5; no reliable D call. Germline CDR1 is SGHDN and CDR2 is FVKESK. V was cut by 0 bases and J by 6 bases, with 8 bases left in between. The CDR3 sequence is 13 residues long. The CDR3 here is CASSQDLWQTQYF. In nucleotides, the CDR3 is TGTGCCAGCAGCCAAGATTTGTGGCAGACCCAGTACTTC.

This clonotype was detected ten times or more. The V call is TRBV4-3, the J call TRBJ2-5; 9 bases match TRBD1. After removal of 0 bases from V and 3 bases from J, the junction contained 8 bases not matched to a gene. The CDR3 is made up of 17 amino acids. CDR1 is LGHNA and CDR2 is YSLEER in the germline V gene. CDR3 coding DNA: TGCGCCAGCAGCCAAGACAGCTCCGGGACAGGGAAAGAGACCCAGTACTTC. Protein: CASSQDSSGTGKETQYF.

The V call is TRBV28, the J call TRBJ2-7; no clear D gene. Germline V gives CDR1 MDHEN, CDR2 SYDVKM. This CDR3 contains 14 residues. V was clipped by 5 bases and J by 2 bases, with 13 bases between them. The CDR3 DNA reads TGTGCCAGCAGTGTTACCGGGTTCCCCTACGAGCAGTACTTC. Translated, it gives CASSVTGFPYEQYF. The full variable domain, with the rest looked up from reference TRBV28 and TRBJ2-7, is DVKVTQSSRYLVKRTGEKVFLECVQDMDHENMFWYRQDPGLGLRLIYFSYDVKMKEKGDIPEGYSVSREKKERFSLILESASTNQTSMYLCASSVTGFPYEQYFGPGTRLTVT.

This clonotype showed up many times. The V call is TRBV20-1, the J call TRBJ2-2; 8 bases line up with TRBD1. The CDR3 sequence is 13 residues long. CDR1 is DFQATT, CDR2 SNEGSKA, per germline (reference sequence). J lost 4 bases, V lost 5 bases, and 3 bases had no gene match. The CDR3 nucleotides are TGCAGTGCTGATACAGGGGGCACCGGGGAGCTGTTTTTT. This sequence encodes CSADTGGTGELFF.

The V gene is TRBV6-6, the J gene TRBJ2-4; 9 bases fit TRBD1. Per the germline V gene, CDR1 is MNHNY and CDR2 is SVGAGI (reference sequence). With V trimmed by 7 bases and J by 6 bases, 4 bases remained unmatched. The CDR3 runs 13 residues. The CDR3 protein is CASIGTGINIQYF. CDR3 in DNA: TGTGCCAGCATAGGGACAGGGATAAACATTCAGTACTTC.